The 17 T cell receptor beta chains below come from one sample, sequenced in a study of spatial heterogeneity in lung cancer. Indicated time point: sample taken at primary tumor resection. Unsorted whole RNA of tumor, nontumor lung or frozen PBMC was sequenced. MiXCR, applied by TCRdb to the 5' RACE reads, yields one record per CDR3 protein. The sample consists of over 50,000 distinct CDR3 sequences, approximately 8.9% of them appearing once. The specimen was PBMCs, collected at surgery. Receptor source: a female donor with early-stage non-small cell lung cancer.

As to this clonotype: A much more abundant neighbour one base away suggests this may be a read error. CDR3 DNA sequence: TGTGCCAGCAGCTCCCAGGCGACAAGCTCCTACGAGCAGTACTTC. As protein: CASSSQATSSYEQYF. The J gene is TRBJ2-7, the V gene TRBV7-3; D remains unclear. This CDR3 region has 15 residues. V was trimmed by 4 bases and J by 0 bases, leaving 13 bases between them. Germline CDR1 SGHTA, CDR2 FQGTGA.

This clonotype was counted ten times or more. The chain recombines TRBV28 with TRBJ1-1; D remains unclear. Between the trimmed V and J ends, which lost 1 base and 1 base, there was a span of 4 bases. CDR1 is MDHEN, CDR2 SYDVKM, per germline. This CDR3 has 13 residues. Written as DNA, the CDR3 is TGTGCCAGCAGTTTATTTGAGAACACTGAAGCTTTCTTT. Amino acids: CASSLFENTEAFF.

This clonotype was counted at least ten times. V usage is TRBV20-1 and J usage is TRBJ2-7, with 10 bases fitting TRBD2. The CDR3 sequence is 15 residues long. Per germline, CDR1 DFQATT and CDR2 SNEGSKA (reference sequence). V shed 0 bases, J shed 0 bases, and the junction held 2 bases outside the gene matches. The CDR3 DNA reads TGCAGTGCTAGAGAAGCGGGAGGGCCCTCCTACGAGCAGTACTTC. This codes for CSAREAGGPSYEQYF.

This clonotype was counted many times. The V gene is TRBV19, the J gene TRBJ2-7; no firm D call. Germline CDR1 LNHDA, CDR2 SQIVND (reference sequence). The CDR3 sequence is 15 residues long. V was clipped by 5 bases and J by 3 bases, with 17 bases between them. The CDR3 sequence is CASSPRTATVYEQYF. The DNA for the CDR3 is TGTGCCAGTAGTCCCAGGACGGCGACGGTCTACGAGCAGTACTTC.

With regard to this clonotype: One base away lies a much larger clone, so this may be a sequencing read error. The V gene is TRBV4-1, the J gene TRBJ2-1, with 10 bases matching TRBD1. In germline, CDR1 is MGHRA, CDR2 YSYEKL. This CDR3 region has 16 residues. The CDR3 reads CASNQEATGGFNEQFF. CDR3 DNA: TGCGCCAGCAACCAAGAAGCGACAGGGGGCTTCAATGAGCAGTTCTTC.

This clonotype was seen many times. The V call is TRBV5-1, the J call TRBJ2-1; perhaps TRBD1 as D (5 bases). CDR1 is SGHRS, CDR2 YFSETQ, per germline. V was shortened by 3 bases and J by 3 bases, with 13 bases between the two germline ends. This CDR3 is 15 amino acids long. CDR3 nucleotides: TGCGCCAGCAGCTGGGGCGGAACTGACTACAATGAGCAGTTCTTC. Protein product: CASSWGGTDYNEQFF.

This clonotype came up a few times. CDR3 in amino acids: CASSYPYGTGNYGYTF. In DNA form, the CDR3 reads TGTGCCAGCAGTTACCCGTACGGGACAGGGAACTATGGCTACACCTTC. The V and J genes are TRBV6-5 and TRBJ1-2, with 9 bases lining up with TRBD1. Trimming removed 2 bases from V and 2 bases from J; junction bases left unmatched: 6. CDR3 length equals 16 residues. The germline CDR1 and CDR2 sequences are MNHEY and SVGAGI.

This clonotype was seen at least ten times. The chain is built from TRBV7-9 and TRBJ1-5; no firm D call. This CDR3 has 15 amino acids. Germline lookup yields CDR1 SEHNR and CDR2 FQNEAQ (reference sequence). Trimming took 2 bases from V and 2 from J, leaving 10 bases between them. The CDR3 loop reads CASSLSEVGNQPQHF. The DNA of the CDR3 is TGTGCCAGCAGCTTAAGCGAGGTGGGCAATCAGCCCCAGCATTTT.

This clonotype was found many times. The chain uses TRBV9 and TRBJ2-5; possible D gene TRBD2, 6 bases. The germline gives CDR1 SGDLS, CDR2 YYNGEE. Trimming took off 5 bases at V and 7 bases at J, with 18 bases between the two ends. The CDR3 contains 14 residues. The CDR3 loop is CASSTGTYSMTQYF. The CDR3 DNA reads as TGTGCCAGCAGTACCGGGACTTACAGTATGACCCAGTACTTC.

This clonotype has a single count. This chain uses TRBV7-3 with TRBJ2-1; 7 bases fit TRBD2. This CDR3 contains 17 residues. Germline CDR1 reads SGHTA; CDR2 reads FQGTGA. V was clipped by 1 base and J by 6 bases; unmatched bases: 12. The CDR3 nucleotides read TGTGCCAGCAGCTTAAATGCTTGGGCGGGGGTTGCCAATGAGCAGTTCTTC. Protein: CASSLNAWAGVANEQFF. Looking up the rest from reference TRBV7-3 and TRBJ2-1 gives the full variable domain: GAGVSQTPSNKVTEKGKYVELRCDPISGHTALYWYRQSLGQGPEFLIYFQGTGAADDSGLPNDRFFAVRPEGSVSTLKIQRTERGDSAVYLCASSLNAWAGVANEQFFGPGTRLTVL.

The gene calls are TRBV5-1 and TRBJ2-1; 13 bases are a match to TRBD2. The CDR3 covers 17 residues. V gave up 0 bases and J gave up 5 bases; unmatched junction bases: 5. The germline V gene encodes CDR1 SGHRS and CDR2 YFSETQ. The CDR3 protein is CASSLGTSGGIHNEQFF. As DNA, the CDR3 is TGCGCCAGCAGCTTGGGGACTAGCGGGGGAATCCACAATGAGCAGTTCTTC.

In this sample, this clonotype turned up many times. The DNA of the CDR3 is TGCGCCAGCAGCGTAACAGGGGCTACCGGGGAGCTGTTTTTT. It translates to CASSVTGATGELFF. V gene TRBV5-1 combines with J gene TRBJ2-2, with 7 bases that match TRBD1. With 4 bases clipped from V and 5 bases from J, the junction kept 5 bases outside the gene matches. In germline, CDR1 is SGHRS, CDR2 YFSETQ. This CDR3 spans 14 amino acids.

V and J are TRBV10-3 and TRBJ2-7; TRBD1 matches 7 bases. Germline V lookup: CDR1 ENHRY, CDR2 SYGVKD. After removal of 3 bases from V and 3 bases from J, the junction contained 2 bases not matched to a gene. CDR3 length: 13 residues. The CDR3 loop reads CAISERDSYEQYF. Written as DNA, the CDR3 is TGTGCCATCAGTGAACGGGACAGCTACGAGCAGTACTTC.

This sequence joins TRBV11-2 and TRBJ2-1, with 9 bases matching TRBD2. CDR3 length equals 15 residues. The V and J ends lost 7 bases and 6 bases, in that order; junction bases with no gene match: 10. Germline CDR1 reads SGHAT; CDR2 reads FQNNGV. CDR3 nucleotide sequence: TGTGCCAGCAACCTTGTGCGCGGGAGGGGCAATGAGCAGTTCTTC. Translated, it gives CASNLVRGRGNEQFF.

This clonotype was recorded a few times. V and J are TRBV6-1 and TRBJ1-1; D not certain. Germline loops: CDR1 MNHNS, CDR2 SASEGT. This CDR3 spans 12 amino acids. V was shortened by 8 bases and J by 11 bases, with 18 bases between the two germline ends. The CDR3 nucleotides are TGTGCCAGCCGGCCTAGGACTCTGGGGGCTTTCTTT. Amino acids: CASRPRTLGAFF.

This clonotype showed up just a few times. The V gene is TRBV7-9, the J gene TRBJ1-2; 9 bases fit TRBD1. Germline V lookup: CDR1 SEHNR, CDR2 FQNEAQ (reference sequence). Trimming removed 5 bases from V and 6 bases from J; junction bases left unmatched: 10. CDR3 length equals 15 residues. The CDR3: CASSLAGTGKNGYTF. CDR3 sequence (DNA): TGTGCCAGCAGCCTTGCCGGGACAGGGAAAAATGGCTACACCTTC.

Ten or more counts support this clonotype. The gene calls are TRBV29-1 and TRBJ1-5; D call uncertain. Trimming stripped 6 bases from V and 2 bases from J, with 14 bases between. The CDR3 is made up of 14 amino acids. CDR1 and CDR2 from the germline V gene are SQVTM and ANQGSEA. Here the CDR3 reads CSVQAGDGNQPQHF. CDR3 nucleotides: TGCAGCGTCCAGGCCGGGGATGGCAATCAGCCCCAGCATTTT.